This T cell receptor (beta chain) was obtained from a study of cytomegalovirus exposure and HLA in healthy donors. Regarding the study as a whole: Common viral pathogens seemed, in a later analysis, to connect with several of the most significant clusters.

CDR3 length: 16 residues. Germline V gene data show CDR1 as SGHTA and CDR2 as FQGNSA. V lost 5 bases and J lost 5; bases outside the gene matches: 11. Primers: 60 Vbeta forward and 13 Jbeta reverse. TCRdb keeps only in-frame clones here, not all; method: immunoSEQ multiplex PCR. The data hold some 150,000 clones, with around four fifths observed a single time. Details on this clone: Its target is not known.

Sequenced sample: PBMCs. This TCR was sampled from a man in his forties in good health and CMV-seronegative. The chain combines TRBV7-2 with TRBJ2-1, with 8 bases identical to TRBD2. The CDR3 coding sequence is TGTGCCAGCAGCCCAGATCCTCTAGCGGGCAACAATGAGCAGTTCTTC. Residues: CASSPDPLAGNNEQFF. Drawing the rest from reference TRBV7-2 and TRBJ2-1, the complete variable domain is GAGVSQSPSNKVTEKGKDVELRCDPISGHTALYWYRQSLGQGLEFLIYFQGNSAPDKSGLPSDRFSAERTGGSVSTLTIQRTQQEDSAVYLCASSPDPLAGNNEQFFGPGTRLTVL.